The 28 T cell receptor beta chains in this list originate from one sample, sequenced in a study of OX40 agonist ivuxolimab in advanced cancers. Sequencing used immunoSEQ multiplex PCR; TCRdb keeps in-frame clones, though not all of them. Counted here are tens of thousands of clones, 84% occurring once; the ten biggest clones make up around 2.8%. Sequenced material: CD4+ or CD8+ T cells sorted from blood, taken in a trial of the OX40 agonist ivuxolimab. All receptors come from an adult with an advanced solid tumor such as melanoma, head and neck, liver or kidney cancer.

V gene TRBV11-2 combines with J gene TRBJ1-3; no clear D gene. The CDR3 spans 12 residues. V lost 1 base and J 8 bases, leaving 6 bases between the germline ends. CDR1 SGHAT and CDR2 FQNNGV come from the germline V gene. CDR3 nucleotide sequence: TGTGCCAGCAGCTTAGCTAAAGACACCATATATTTT. This sequence encodes CASSLAKDTIYF. The full variable domain, in which reference TRBV11-2 and TRBJ1-3 provide the parts outside the CDR3, is EAGVAQSPRYKIIEKRQSVAFWCNPISGHATLYWYQQILGQGPKLLIQFQNNGVVDDSQLPKDRFSAERLKGVDSTLKIQPAKLEDSAVYLCASSLAKDTIYFGEGSWLTVV.

The rearrangement uses TRBV5-1 and TRBJ1-4, with D maybe TRBD1 (5 bases). V lost 0 bases, J lost 8 bases, and 20 bases lay in between. This CDR3 contains 17 residues. Per germline, CDR1 SGHRS and CDR2 YFSETQ. The CDR3 region has the DNA TGCGCCAGCAGCTTGGGGGCGGGTCGGCAGGGCACCGAAAAACTGTTTTTT. Translation gives CASSLGAGRQGTEKLFF.

Only a few counts were recorded for this clone. The DNA of the CDR3 is TGTGCCAGCACCCGCGGCTATGGCTACACCTTC. This gives the protein CASTRGYGYTF. The rearrangement uses TRBV19 and TRBJ1-2; D gene uncertain. Trimming took off 9 bases at V and 4 bases at J, with 9 bases between the two ends. CDR3 length equals 11 residues. Germline V gene data show CDR1 as LNHDA and CDR2 as SQIVND (reference sequence). The complete variable domain, with remaining parts taken from reference TRBV19 and TRBJ1-2, reads DGGITQSPKYLFRKEGQNVTLSCEQNLNHDAMYWYRQDPGQGLRLIYYSQIVNDFQKGDIAEGYSVSREKKESFPLTVTSAQKNPTAFYLCASTRGYGYTFGSGTRLTVV.

V and J are TRBV7-2 and TRBJ2-1, with TRBD2 as a possible D gene (7 bases). CDR1 and CDR2 (germline): SGHTA, FQGNSA. Trimming pared 5 bases from V and 3 bases from J, leaving 20 bases between. This CDR3 contains 17 residues. Here the CDR3 DNA reads TGTGCCAGCAGCCGAATCTGGCGGGGGCTCCTCTACAATGAGCAGTTCTTC. This sequence encodes CASSRIWRGLLYNEQFF. The variable domain in full, completed from reference TRBV7-2 and TRBJ2-1, reads GAGVSQSPSNKVTEKGKDVELRCDPISGHTALYWYRQSLGQGLEFLIYFQGNSAPDKSGLPSDRFSAERTGGSVSTLTIQRTQQEDSAVYLCASSRIWRGLLYNEQFFGPGTRLTVL.

The rearrangement links TRBV7-3 to TRBJ1-1, with D unclear. V lost 5 bases and J lost 0, with 10 bases in between. CDR1 is SGHTA and CDR2 is FQGTGA in the germline V gene. The CDR3 consists of 14 residues. CDR3 bases: TGTGCCAGCAGCACCGGGCTTATGAACACTGAAGCTTTCTTT. As protein: CASSTGLMNTEAFF.

This chain joins TRBV6-6 and TRBJ2-7, with TRBD2 matching 8 bases. CDR1 is MNHNY, CDR2 SVGAGI, per germline (reference sequence). Trimming at V came to 6 bases and at J to 1 base, leaving 8 bases not matched to a gene. This CDR3 is built from 15 residues. The CDR3 region has the DNA TGTGCCAGCAGCTCCGGGGGCGGGGGGTCCTACGAGCAGTACTTC. The encoded protein is CASSSGGGGSYEQYF.

The chain links TRBV4-2 to TRBJ1-6; D gene unclear. The germline V gene encodes CDR1 LGHNA and CDR2 YNFKEQ. V shed 0 bases and J shed 6 bases, with 15 bases lying between them. This CDR3 is built from 17 residues. Written as DNA, the CDR3 is TGTGCCAGCAGCCAAGATGCCCCCAGGACCCTTAATTCACCCCTCCACTTT. This codes for CASSQDAPRTLNSPLHF.

This rearrangement joins TRBV5-5 to TRBJ2-3; D perhaps matches TRBD2 (6 bases). Deletions cut 2 bases from V and 5 bases from J, with 9 bases between. Germline V CDR1 and CDR2: SGHKS, YYEKEE (reference sequence). The CDR3 length is 13 residues. The CDR3 nucleotides read TGTGCCAGCAGCTTCCCTAGCGAAGATACGCAGTATTTT. Its translation is CASSFPSEDTQYF. The full variable domain, with the rest looked up from reference TRBV5-5 and TRBJ2-3, is DAGVTQSPTHLIKTRGQQVTLRCSPISGHKSVSWYQQVLGQGPQFIFQYYEKEERGRGNFPDRFSARQFPNYSSELNVNALLLGDSALYLCASSFPSEDTQYFGPGTRLTVL.

The J gene is TRBJ1-1, the V gene TRBV5-1; D is unclear. The CDR3 loop spans 13 amino acids. Per germline, CDR1 SGHRS and CDR2 YFSETQ. Between the trimmed V and J ends, which lost 0 bases and 0 bases, there was a span of 3 bases. Here the CDR3 reads CASSLEVNTEAFF. The CDR3 DNA sequence: TGCGCCAGCAGCTTGGAGGTGAACACTGAAGCTTTCTTT.

The rearrangement links TRBV5-6 to TRBJ1-5, with D perhaps TRBD1 (6 bases). Germline assignment: CDR1 SGHDT and CDR2 YYEEEE. The V end lost 4 bases, the J end lost 4 bases, and 15 bases lay between the germline ends. This CDR3 has 15 amino acids. CDR3 residues: CASSRDGGQNQPQHF. DNA for the CDR3: TGTGCCAGCAGCCGAGACGGGGGCCAGAATCAGCCCCAGCATTTT.

The chain links TRBV9 to TRBJ1-6; no definite D call. This CDR3 has 16 amino acids. Germline V gene lookup returns CDR1 SGDLS and CDR2 YYNGEE. V was pared by 3 bases and J by 3 bases, with 13 bases between. The chain's CDR3 is CASSALGQDYNSPLHF. The CDR3 bases are TGTGCCAGCAGCGCACTAGGGCAGGACTATAATTCACCCCTCCACTTT.

Regarding this clone: One junction end does not reproduce the germline sequence, and a read error may be involved. The gene calls are TRBV2 and TRBJ2-7; TRBD1 agrees at 9 bases. The CDR3 is 11 residues long. CDR1 is SNHLY, CDR2 FYNNEI, per germline. The CDR3 nucleotides are TGTGCCAGCAGTTCGCCGGGACAGGGCCGCTTC. Amino acids: CASSSPGQGRF.

The chain carries TRBV7-9 and TRBJ1-5; perhaps TRBD1 as D (5 bases). Deletions cut 3 bases from V and 2 bases from J, with 14 bases between. Germline V gene data show CDR1 as SEHNR and CDR2 as FQNEAQ (reference sequence). The CDR3 spans 16 residues. The CDR3 nucleotides read TGTGCCAGCAGCTTTGGGACCACGATGGGCAATCAGCCCCAGCATTTT. Its translation is CASSFGTTMGNQPQHF.

This chain links TRBV6-1 with TRBJ1-3; possible D gene TRBD1, 5 bases. Trimming removed 10 bases from V and 2 bases from J, with 18 bases in between. The germline gives CDR1 MNHNS, CDR2 SASEGT. The CDR3 has 15 amino acids. CDR3 loop: CATSGQGVAGNTIYF. In DNA form, the CDR3 reads TGTGCCACGAGTGGGCAGGGAGTGGCTGGAAACACCATATATTTT.

J is TRBJ2-2 and V is TRBV5-6, with D hard to call. The CDR3 has 16 residues. V was shortened by 2 bases and J by 7 bases, with 18 bases between the two germline ends. Germline assignment: CDR1 SGHDT and CDR2 YYEEEE. Here the CDR3 DNA reads TGTGCCAGCAGCTTAGGAGCGCCTCGAGCTCTCGGGGAGCTGTTTTTT. Translation gives CASSLGAPRALGELFF.

The chain couples TRBV27 to TRBJ2-6, with 10 bases that match TRBD1. V trimming: 2 bases; J trimming: 2 bases; junction bases outside the gene matches: 21. Germline V lookup: CDR1 MNHEY, CDR2 SMNVEV (reference sequence). This CDR3 spans 23 amino acids. CDR3 protein: CASSLTLISPPGQGLTGANVLTF. DNA of the CDR3: TGTGCCAGCAGTTTAACGCTTATTTCCCCGCCGGGACAGGGGTTGACTGGGGCCAACGTCCTGACTTTC.

This clone was observed once. The rearrangement links TRBV13 to TRBJ2-1; D gene unclear. The ends were cut back, 5 bases at V and 7 bases at J, with 12 bases in the middle. The CDR3 contains 13 residues. CDR1 and CDR2 from the germline V gene are PRHDT and FYEKMQ (reference sequence). The CDR3 nucleotides are TGTGCCAGCAGCGCCCCAGACCGGAATGAGCAGTTCTTC. Translation: CASSAPDRNEQFF.

This clone appeared a single time. CDR3: CASRLPGQGRGYTF. CDR3 bases: TGTGCCAGCAGATTACCGGGACAGGGTCGTGGCTACACCTTC. This chain connects TRBV6-5 to TRBJ1-2, with TRBD1 matching 9 bases. CDR1 is MNHEY and CDR2 is SVGAGI in the germline V gene. This CDR3 has 14 residues. Losses at the gene ends were 6 bases for V and 7 bases for J; bases not matched to a gene: 9.

This clone came up a few times. This sequence joins TRBV19 and TRBJ1-1; TRBD1 agrees at 11 bases. Per the germline V gene, CDR1 is LNHDA and CDR2 is SQIVND (reference sequence). V shed 8 bases, J shed 4 bases, and the junction held 3 bases outside the gene matches. The CDR3 has 13 amino acids. CDR3 region: CASEGQGVTEAFF. Here the CDR3 DNA reads TGTGCCAGTGAGGGACAGGGGGTCACTGAAGCTTTCTTT. The whole variable domain, filled in from reference TRBV19 and TRBJ1-1, reads DGGITQSPKYLFRKEGQNVTLSCEQNLNHDAMYWYRQDPGQGLRLIYYSQIVNDFQKGDIAEGYSVSREKKESFPLTVTSAQKNPTAFYLCASEGQGVTEAFFGQGTRLTVV.

The chain links TRBV7-9 to TRBJ1-4; a possible D gene is TRBD1 (6 bases). This CDR3 region has 14 residues. Germline loops: CDR1 SEHNR, CDR2 FQNEAQ (reference sequence). V was trimmed by 6 bases and J by 8 bases, leaving 16 bases between them. DNA for the CDR3: TGTGCCAGCAGGCGGCAGTTTAGGGGGGAAAAACTGTTTTTT. Translating gives CASRRQFRGEKLFF.

This chain joins TRBV9 and TRBJ2-2, with unresolved D. The ends were cut back, 6 bases at V and 6 bases at J, with 18 bases in the middle. Germline assignment: CDR1 SGDLS and CDR2 YYNGEE. This CDR3 contains 15 residues. The CDR3 sequence: CASKGDPSWAGELFF. The CDR3 DNA sequence: TGTGCCAGCAAGGGTGATCCTTCTTGGGCCGGGGAGCTGTTTTTT.

This clone was seen once. The chain carries TRBV5-8 and TRBJ2-5; no firm D call. The V gene lost 1 base and the J gene lost 5 bases, with 12 bases spanning the gap. Looked up from germline, CDR1 is SGHTS and CDR2 is YDEGEE. The CDR3 contains 14 residues. CDR3 DNA: TGTGCCAGCAGCTTGAGACCCCGCGTGGAGACCCAGTACTTC. Amino acids: CASSLRPRVETQYF.

The chain has TRBV5-6 and TRBJ1-2, with D perhaps TRBD1 (6 bases). This CDR3 contains 13 residues. In germline, CDR1 is SGHDT, CDR2 YYEEEE. Trimming removed 4 bases from V and 2 bases from J, with 9 bases in between. The CDR3 coding sequence is TGTGCCAGCAGCCTAAGGGGGAACTATGGCTACACCTTC. It is translated as CASSLRGNYGYTF.

The chain has TRBV6-6 and TRBJ2-3; 11 bases line up with TRBD2. Germline V CDR1 and CDR2: MNHNY, SVGAGI (reference sequence). The CDR3 is 12 residues long. The CDR3 is CVTSGAPQTQYF. The CDR3 DNA reads as TGTGTGACTAGCGGGGCGCCCCAGACGCAGTATTTT.

The CDR3 reads CASSLRVRQPQHF. CDR3 coding DNA: TGTGCCAGCAGTTTAAGGGTTAGGCAGCCCCAGCATTTT. The chain combines TRBV27 with TRBJ1-5, with D hard to call. The CDR3 consists of 13 residues. Trimming removed 2 bases from V and 7 bases from J, with 9 bases in between. Germline V gene data show CDR1 as MNHEY and CDR2 as SMNVEV (reference sequence).

This chain links TRBV11-3 with TRBJ2-1, with D hard to call. CDR3 length: 15 amino acids. Deletions cut 3 bases from V and 1 base from J, with 10 bases between. Germline V gene data show CDR1 as SGHNT and CDR2 as YENEEA. DNA for the CDR3: TGTGCCAGCAGCTTTCCCGGGTGGTCCTACAATGAGCAGTTCTTC. Amino acid sequence: CASSFPGWSYNEQFF.

The V gene is TRBV18, the J gene TRBJ2-3, with a possible D match to TRBD2 (6 bases). V lost 3 bases to trimming and J lost 2 bases, with 15 bases between them. Germline V lookup: CDR1 KGHSH, CDR2 LQKENI. The CDR3 sequence is 16 residues long. In nucleotides, the CDR3 is TGTGCCAGCTCACCGGGACTCCAGCGGAACACAGATACGCAGTATTTT. This sequence encodes CASSPGLQRNTDTQYF.

The chain employs TRBV15 and TRBJ2-1, with 8 nucleotides matching TRBD2. Looked up from germline, CDR1 is LNHNV and CDR2 is YYDKDF (reference sequence). CDR3 length equals 15 residues. V lost 5 bases and J lost 1; bases outside the gene matches: 4. Here the CDR3 reads CATSAGGPSYNEQFF. The CDR3, as DNA: TGTGCCACCAGCGCGGGAGGCCCTTCCTACAATGAGCAGTTCTTC.